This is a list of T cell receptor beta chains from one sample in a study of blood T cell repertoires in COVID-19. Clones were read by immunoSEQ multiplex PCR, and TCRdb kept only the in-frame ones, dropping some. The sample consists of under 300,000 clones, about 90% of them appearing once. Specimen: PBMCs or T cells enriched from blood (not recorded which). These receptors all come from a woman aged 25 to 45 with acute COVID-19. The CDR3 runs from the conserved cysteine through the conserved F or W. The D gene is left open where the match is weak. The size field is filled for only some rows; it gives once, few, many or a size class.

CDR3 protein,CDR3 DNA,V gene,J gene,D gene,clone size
CASSPSGGYTDTQYF,TGTGCCAGCAGCCCCTCCGGGGGGTACACAGATACGCAGTATTTT,TRBV7-3,TRBJ2-3,TRBD2,few
CASSLGGLAGTMIYNEQFF,TGTGCCAGCAGCTTAGGCGGCCTAGCGGGGACAATGATCTACAATGAGCAGTTCTTC,TRBV11-2,TRBJ2-1,TRBD2,-
CASSLFPVGQNYGYTF,TGTGCCAGCAGTCTATTTCCCGTGGGACAGAACTATGGCTACACCTTC,TRBV28,TRBJ1-2,TRBD1,-
CASRGGAFEKLFF,TGCGCCAGCAGGGGTGGGGCGTTTGAAAAACTGTTTTTT,TRBV10-2,TRBJ1-4,-,-
CASSPETGWNEQFF,TGCGCCAGCAGTCCCGAGACAGGGTGGAATGAGCAGTTCTTC,TRBV10-2,TRBJ2-1,TRBD1,-
CASSPSAGPRGYEQFF,TGTGCCAGCTCACCGTCTGCGGGGCCCCGAGGGTATGAGCAGTTCTTC,TRBV18,TRBJ2-1,-,-
CASRMRDREADEQYF,TGTGCCAGCAGGATGCGGGACAGGGAGGCGGACGAGCAGTACTTC,TRBV2,TRBJ2-7,TRBD1,-
CAWSVTGENEQFF,TGTGCCTGGAGTGTAACGGGGGAAAATGAGCAGTTCTTC,TRBV30,TRBJ2-1,-,once
CASSLGWGHNEQFF,TGTGCCAGCAGCTTAGGGTGGGGGCACAATGAGCAGTTCTTC,TRBV7-8,TRBJ2-1,-,few
CASSRQPGLAEQFF,TGCGCCAGCAGCCGTCAACCGGGACTAGCGGAGCAGTTCTTC,TRBV4-3,TRBJ2-1,TRBD2,-
CASSLALGGNEKLFF,TGTGCCAGCAGCTTAGCTTTAGGGGGAAACGAAAAACTGTTTTTT,TRBV7-8,TRBJ1-4,-,-